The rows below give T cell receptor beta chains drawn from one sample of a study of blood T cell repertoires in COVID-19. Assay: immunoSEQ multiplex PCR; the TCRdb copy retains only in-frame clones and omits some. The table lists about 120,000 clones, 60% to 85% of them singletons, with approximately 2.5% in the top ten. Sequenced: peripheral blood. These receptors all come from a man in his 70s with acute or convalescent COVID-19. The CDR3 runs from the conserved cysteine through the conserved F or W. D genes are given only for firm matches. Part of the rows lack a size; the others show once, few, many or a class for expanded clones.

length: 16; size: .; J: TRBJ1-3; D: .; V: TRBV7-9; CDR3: CASSFYSLSSGNTIYF; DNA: TGTGCCAGCAGCTTTTACTCGCTCTCTTCTGGAAACACCATATATTTT
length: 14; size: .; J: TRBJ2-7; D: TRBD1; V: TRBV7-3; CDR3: CASSFSGQGNEQYF; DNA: TGTGCCAGCAGCTTCTCGGGACAGGGGAACGAGCAGTACTTC
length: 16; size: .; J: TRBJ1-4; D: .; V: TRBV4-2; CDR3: CASSQVGGEPNEKLFF; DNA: TGTGCCAGCAGCCAAGTGGGAGGGGAACCTAATGAAAAACTGTTTTTT
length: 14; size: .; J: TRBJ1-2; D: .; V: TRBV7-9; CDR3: CASSSGHADFGYTF; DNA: TGTGCCAGCAGCTCGGGACACGCCGATTTTGGCTACACCTTC
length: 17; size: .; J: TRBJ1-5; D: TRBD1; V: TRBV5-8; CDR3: CASSHRQGGISNQPQHF; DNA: TGTGCCAGCAGCCACAGACAGGGAGGTATCAGCAATCAGCCCCAGCATTTT
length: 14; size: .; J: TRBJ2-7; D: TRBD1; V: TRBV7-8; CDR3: CASSARDRAYEQYF; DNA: TGTGCCAGCAGCGCCCGGGACAGGGCCTACGAGCAGTACTTC
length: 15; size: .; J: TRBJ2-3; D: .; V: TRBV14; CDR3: CASSHGQGITDTQYF; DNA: TGTGCCAGCAGCCATGGCCAGGGGATTACAGATACGCAGTATTTT
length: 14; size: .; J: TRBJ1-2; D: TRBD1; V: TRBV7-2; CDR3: CASSSRDRGDGYTF; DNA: TGTGCCAGCAGCTCCCGGGACAGGGGGGACGGCTACACCTTC
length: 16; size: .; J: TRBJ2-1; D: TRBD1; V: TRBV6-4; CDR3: CASSDSDRGKRSEQFF; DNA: TGTGCCAGCAGTGACTCGGACAGGGGGAAGCGGAGTGAGCAGTTCTTC
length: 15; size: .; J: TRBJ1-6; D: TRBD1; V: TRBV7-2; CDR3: CASSLERDRAAPLHF; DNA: TGTGCCAGCAGCTTAGAGCGGGACAGGGCTGCACCCCTCCACTTT
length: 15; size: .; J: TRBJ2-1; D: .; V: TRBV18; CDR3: CASSPSGTPYNEQFF; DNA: TGTGCCAGCTCACCATCCGGGACTCCTTACAATGAGCAGTTCTTC
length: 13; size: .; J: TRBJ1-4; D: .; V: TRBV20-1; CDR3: CSASPGANEKLFF; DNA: TGCAGTGCTAGTCCAGGGGCTAATGAAAAACTGTTTTTT
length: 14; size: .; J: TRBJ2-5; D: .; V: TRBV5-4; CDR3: CASTTNRIDGTQYF; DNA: TGTGCCAGCACAACTAACCGCATCGACGGGACCCAGTACTTC
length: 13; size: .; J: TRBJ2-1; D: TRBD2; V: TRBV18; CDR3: CASSPTRGDEQFF; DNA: TGTGCCAGCTCACCGACGCGGGGGGACGAGCAGTTCTTC
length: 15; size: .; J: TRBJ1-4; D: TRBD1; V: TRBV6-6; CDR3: CASSWTGGTNEKLFF; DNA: TGTGCCAGCAGTTGGACAGGGGGTACTAATGAAAAACTGTTTTTT
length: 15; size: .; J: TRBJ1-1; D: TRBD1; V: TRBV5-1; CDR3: CASSLFGQGDTEAFF; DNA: TGCGCCAGCAGCTTATTCGGACAGGGAGACACTGAAGCTTTCTTT
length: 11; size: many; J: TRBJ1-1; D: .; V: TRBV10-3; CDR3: CAIGGATEAFF; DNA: TGTGCCATCGGGGGGGCGACCGAAGCTTTCTTT
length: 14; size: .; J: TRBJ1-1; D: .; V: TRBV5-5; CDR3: CASSPTWAGTEAFF; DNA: TGTGCCAGCAGCCCAACGTGGGCCGGCACTGAAGCTTTCTTT
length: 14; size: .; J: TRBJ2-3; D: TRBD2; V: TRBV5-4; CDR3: CAGRLAGGGDTQYF; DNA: TGTGCCGGCCGACTAGCGGGGGGTGGAGATACGCAGTATTTT
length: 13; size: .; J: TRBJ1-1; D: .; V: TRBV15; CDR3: CATSSQVETEAFF; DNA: TGTGCCACCAGCTCCCAAGTTGAGACTGAAGCTTTCTTT
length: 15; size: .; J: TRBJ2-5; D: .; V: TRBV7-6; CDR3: CASSLATNSPETQYF; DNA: TGTGCCAGCAGCTTAGCCACGAATAGCCCGGAGACCCAGTACTTC
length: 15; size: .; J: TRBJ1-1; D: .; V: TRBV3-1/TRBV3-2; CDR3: CASSQVINGGTEAFF; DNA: TGTGCCAGCAGCCAAGTAATAAACGGAGGAACTGAAGCTTTCTTT
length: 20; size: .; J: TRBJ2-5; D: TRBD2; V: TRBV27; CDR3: CASSLSYPGTSGVVGETQYF; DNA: TGTGCCAGCAGTTTATCTTACCCCGGGACTAGCGGGGTCGTCGGAGAGACCCAGTACTTC
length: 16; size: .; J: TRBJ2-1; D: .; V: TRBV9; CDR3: CASSVEGGSQYNEQFF; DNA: TGTGCCAGCAGCGTAGAAGGGGGTTCACAGTACAATGAGCAGTTCTTC
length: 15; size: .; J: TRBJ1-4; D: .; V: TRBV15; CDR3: CATSAHREGNEKLFF; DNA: TGTGCCACCAGCGCTCACAGGGAGGGCAATGAAAAACTGTTTTTT
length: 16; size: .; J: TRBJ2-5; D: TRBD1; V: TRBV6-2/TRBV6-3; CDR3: CASSTYPDRGRETQYF; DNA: TGTGCCAGCAGCACCTATCCGGACAGGGGGAGGGAGACCCAGTACTTC
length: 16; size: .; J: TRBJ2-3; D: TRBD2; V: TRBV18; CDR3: CASSLTSGGPGDTQYF; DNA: TGTGCCAGCTCACTGACTAGCGGGGGGCCTGGGGATACGCAGTATTTT
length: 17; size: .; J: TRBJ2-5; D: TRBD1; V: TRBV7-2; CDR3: CASSLGPQGAGQETQYF; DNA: TGTGCCAGCAGCTTAGGACCCCAGGGGGCGGGCCAAGAGACCCAGTACTTC
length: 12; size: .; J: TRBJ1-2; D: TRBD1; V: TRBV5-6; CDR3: CASNGQGPGYTF; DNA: TGTGCCAGCAACGGACAGGGACCTGGCTACACCTTC
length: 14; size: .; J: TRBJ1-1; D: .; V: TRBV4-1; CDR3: CASSQGAGVTEAFF; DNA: TGCGCCAGCAGCCAGGGGGCAGGGGTGACTGAAGCTTTCTTT
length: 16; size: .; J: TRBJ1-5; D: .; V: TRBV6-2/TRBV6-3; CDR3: CASSRGGVRFGEPQHF; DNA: TGTGCCAGCAGTAGAGGGGGTGTACGTTTCGGCGAGCCCCAGCATTTT
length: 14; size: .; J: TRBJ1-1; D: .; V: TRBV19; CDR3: CASSIVAGGTEAFF; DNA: TGTGCCAGTAGTATTGTAGCCGGGGGCACTGAAGCTTTCTTT
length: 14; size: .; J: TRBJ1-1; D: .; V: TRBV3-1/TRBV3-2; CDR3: CASSQYQGNTEAFF; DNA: TGTGCCAGCAGCCAATACCAGGGGAACACTGAAGCTTTCTTT
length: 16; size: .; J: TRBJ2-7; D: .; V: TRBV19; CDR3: CASSSGAGTPTYEQYF; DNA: TGTGCCAGTAGTAGCGGTGCCGGGACTCCAACCTACGAGCAGTACTTC
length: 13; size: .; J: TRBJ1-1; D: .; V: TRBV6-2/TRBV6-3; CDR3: CASSYFRGTEAFF; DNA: TGTGCCAGCAGTTATTTTAGGGGGACTGAAGCTTTCTTT